Sequencing of this TCR beta chain was carried out in a study of T cell changes during pregnancy in multiple sclerosis. TCRdb's copy holds only in-frame clones and misses some; the assay was immunoSEQ multiplex PCR. The table has tens of thousands of clones, around 89% seen once. In the case of this clone: Other DNA sequences in the sample encode the same CDR3.

Germline CDR1 and CDR2: LGHNA and YNFKEQ. This CDR3 is built from 14 residues. The V end lost 0 bases, the J end lost 3 bases, and 6 bases lay between the germline ends. This clonotype was sampled from a female donor in good health, enrolled as a control in a pregnancy study. The genes are TRBV4-2 and TRBJ2-1, with no clear D. The sample in question was CD8+ T cells from peripheral blood mononuclear cells, obtained after pregnancy. CDR3 DNA sequence: TGTGCCAGCAGCCAAGATCCCTACTACAATGAGCAGTTCTTC. Translating it yields CASSQDPYYNEQFF.